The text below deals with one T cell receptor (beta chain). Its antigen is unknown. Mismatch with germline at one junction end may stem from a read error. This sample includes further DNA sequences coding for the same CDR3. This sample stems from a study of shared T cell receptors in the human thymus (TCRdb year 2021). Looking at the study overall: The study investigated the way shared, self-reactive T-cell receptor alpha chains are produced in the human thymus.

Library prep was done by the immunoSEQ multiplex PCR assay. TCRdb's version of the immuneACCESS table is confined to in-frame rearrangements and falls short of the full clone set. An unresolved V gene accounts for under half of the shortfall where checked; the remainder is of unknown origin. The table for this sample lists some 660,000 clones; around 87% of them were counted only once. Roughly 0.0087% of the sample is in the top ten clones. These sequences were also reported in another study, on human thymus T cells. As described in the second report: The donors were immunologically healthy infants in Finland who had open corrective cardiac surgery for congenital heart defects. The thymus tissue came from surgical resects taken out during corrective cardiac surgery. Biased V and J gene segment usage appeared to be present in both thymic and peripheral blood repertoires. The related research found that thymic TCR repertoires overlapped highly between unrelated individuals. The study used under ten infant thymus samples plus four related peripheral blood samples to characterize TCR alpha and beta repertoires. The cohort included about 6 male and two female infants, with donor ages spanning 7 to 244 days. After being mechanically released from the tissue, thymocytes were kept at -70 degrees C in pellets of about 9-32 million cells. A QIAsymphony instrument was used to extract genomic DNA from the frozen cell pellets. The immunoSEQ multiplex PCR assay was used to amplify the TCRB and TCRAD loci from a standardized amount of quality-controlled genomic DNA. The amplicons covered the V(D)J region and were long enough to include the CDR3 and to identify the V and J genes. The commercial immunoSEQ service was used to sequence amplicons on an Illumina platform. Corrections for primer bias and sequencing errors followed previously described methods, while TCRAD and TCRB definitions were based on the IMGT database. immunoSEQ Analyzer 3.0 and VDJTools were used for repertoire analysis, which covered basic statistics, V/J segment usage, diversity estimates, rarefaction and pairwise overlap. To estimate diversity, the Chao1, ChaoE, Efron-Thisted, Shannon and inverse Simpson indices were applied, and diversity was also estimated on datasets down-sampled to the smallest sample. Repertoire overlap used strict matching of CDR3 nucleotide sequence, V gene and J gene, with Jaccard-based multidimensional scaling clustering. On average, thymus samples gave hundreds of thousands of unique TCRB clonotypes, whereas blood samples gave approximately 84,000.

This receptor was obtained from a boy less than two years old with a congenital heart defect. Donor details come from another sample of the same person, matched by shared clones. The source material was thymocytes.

The CDR3 in this case is CASSLGRLNSPLHF. The DNA reads TGTGCCAGCAGCTTGGGGAGACTTAATTCCCCCCTCCACTTT. Rearrangement joined TRBV5-4 to TRBJ1-6; no confident D gene assignment can be made. The germline V gene (reference sequence) provides CDR1 SGHNT and CDR2 YYREEE. Inclusive of the bounding cysteine and phenylalanine, the CDR3 is 14 residues long. This entry keeps only the CDR3 DNA: 42 bases, framed from base 1.